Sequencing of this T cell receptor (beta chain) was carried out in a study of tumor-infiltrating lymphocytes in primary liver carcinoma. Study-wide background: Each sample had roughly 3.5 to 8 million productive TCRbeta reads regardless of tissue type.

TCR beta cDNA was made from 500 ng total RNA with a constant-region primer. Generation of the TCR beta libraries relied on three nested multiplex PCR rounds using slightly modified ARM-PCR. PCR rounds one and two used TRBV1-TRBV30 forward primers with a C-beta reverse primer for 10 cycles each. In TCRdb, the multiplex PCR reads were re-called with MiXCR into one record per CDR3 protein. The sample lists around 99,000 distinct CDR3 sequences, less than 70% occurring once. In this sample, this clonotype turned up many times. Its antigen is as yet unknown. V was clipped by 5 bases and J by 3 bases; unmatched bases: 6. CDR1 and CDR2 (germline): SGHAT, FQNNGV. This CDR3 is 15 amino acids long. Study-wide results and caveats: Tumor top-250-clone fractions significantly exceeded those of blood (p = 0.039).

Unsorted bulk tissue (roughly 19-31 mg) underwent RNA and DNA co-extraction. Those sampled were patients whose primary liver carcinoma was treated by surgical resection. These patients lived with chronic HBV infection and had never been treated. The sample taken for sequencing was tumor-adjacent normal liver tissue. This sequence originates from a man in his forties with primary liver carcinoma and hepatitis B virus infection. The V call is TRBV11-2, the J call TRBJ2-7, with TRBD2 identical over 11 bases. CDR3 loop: CASSVTSGSFYEQYF. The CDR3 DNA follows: TGTGCCAGCAGCGTCACTAGCGGGAGCTTCTACGAGCAGTACTTC. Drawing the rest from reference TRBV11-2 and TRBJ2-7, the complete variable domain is EAGVAQSPRYKIIEKRQSVAFWCNPISGHATLYWYQQILGQGPKLLIQFQNNGVVDDSQLPKDRFSAERLKGVDSTLKIQPAKLEDSAVYLCASSVTSGSFYEQYFGPGTRLTVT.